Here is one T cell receptor (beta chain) with its context. Only in-frame clones appear in the TCRdb table, and some are missing; sequencing was by immunoSEQ multiplex PCR. The sample lists tens of thousands of clones; about 89% were seen once. The trim removed 8 bases at V and 0 bases at J, leaving 10 bases unmatched. The CDR3 has 15 amino acids. Germline lookup yields CDR1 WNHNN and CDR2 SYGVQD (reference sequence). The record originates from a study of control samples from healthy donors and cancer patients. The V call is TRBV10-1, the J call TRBJ2-7; 7 bases are shared with TRBD1. Sequenced: PBMCs. The clonotype originates from a woman in her 50s with colorectal cancer. The CDR3: CASPLTGQSSYEQYV. Here the CDR3 DNA reads TGCGCCAGCCCCTTAACGGGACAGAGCTCCTACGAGCAGTACGTC.